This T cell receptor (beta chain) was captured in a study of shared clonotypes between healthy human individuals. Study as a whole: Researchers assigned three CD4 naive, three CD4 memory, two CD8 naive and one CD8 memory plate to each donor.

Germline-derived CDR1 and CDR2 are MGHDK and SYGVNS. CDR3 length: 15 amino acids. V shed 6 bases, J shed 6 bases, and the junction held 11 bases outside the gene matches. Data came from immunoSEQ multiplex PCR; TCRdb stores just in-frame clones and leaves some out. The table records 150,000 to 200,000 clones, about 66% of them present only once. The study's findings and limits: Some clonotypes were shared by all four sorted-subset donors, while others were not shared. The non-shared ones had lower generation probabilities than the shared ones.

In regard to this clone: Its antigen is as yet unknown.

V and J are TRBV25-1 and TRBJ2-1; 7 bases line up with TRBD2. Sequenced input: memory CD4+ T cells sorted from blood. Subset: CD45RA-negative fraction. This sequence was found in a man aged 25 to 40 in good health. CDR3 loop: CASSPTSIFSNEQFF. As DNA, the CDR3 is TGTGCCAGCAGCCCGACTAGCATATTCTCCAATGAGCAGTTCTTC.